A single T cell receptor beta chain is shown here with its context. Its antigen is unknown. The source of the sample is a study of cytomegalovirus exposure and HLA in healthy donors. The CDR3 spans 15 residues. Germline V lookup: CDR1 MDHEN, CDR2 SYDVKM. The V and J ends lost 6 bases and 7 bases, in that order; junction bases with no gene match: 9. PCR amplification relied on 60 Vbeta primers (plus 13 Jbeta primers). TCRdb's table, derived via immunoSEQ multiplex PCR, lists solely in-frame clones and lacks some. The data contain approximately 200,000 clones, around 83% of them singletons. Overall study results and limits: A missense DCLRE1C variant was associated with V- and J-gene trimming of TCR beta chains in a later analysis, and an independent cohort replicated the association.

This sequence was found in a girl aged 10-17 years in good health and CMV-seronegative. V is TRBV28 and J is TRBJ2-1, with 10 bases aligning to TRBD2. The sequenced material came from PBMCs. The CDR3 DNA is TGTGCCAGCAGCCGAGAGCGGGAGGGCCGAAATGAGCAGTTCTTC. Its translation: CASSREREGRNEQFF. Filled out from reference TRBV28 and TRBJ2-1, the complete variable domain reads DVKVTQSSRYLVKRTGEKVFLECVQDMDHENMFWYRQDPGLGLRLIYFSYDVKMKEKGDIPEGYSVSREKKERFSLILESASTNQTSMYLCASSREREGRNEQFFGPGTRLTVL.